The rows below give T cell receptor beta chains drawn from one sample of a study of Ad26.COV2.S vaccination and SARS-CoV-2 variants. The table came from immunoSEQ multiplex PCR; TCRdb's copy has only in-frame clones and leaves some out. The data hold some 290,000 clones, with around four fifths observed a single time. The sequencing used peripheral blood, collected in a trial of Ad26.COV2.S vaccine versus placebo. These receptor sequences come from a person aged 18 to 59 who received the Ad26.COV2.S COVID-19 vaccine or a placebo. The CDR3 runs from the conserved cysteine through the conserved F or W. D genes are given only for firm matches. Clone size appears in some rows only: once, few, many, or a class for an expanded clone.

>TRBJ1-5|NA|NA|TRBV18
TGTGCCAGCTCACCACAGGGGAGCCCCCTGGGGCCCCAGCATTTT
CASSPQGSPLGPQHF
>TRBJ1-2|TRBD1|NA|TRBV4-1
TGCGCCAGCAGCCAGACTACCGACAGGGTCTATGGCTACACCTTC
CASSQTTDRVYGYTF
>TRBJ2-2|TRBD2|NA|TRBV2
TGTGCCAGCAGTGGAACGGGGGGGGCCGGGGAGCTGTTTTTT
CASSGTGGAGELFF
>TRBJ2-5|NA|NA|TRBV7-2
TGTGCCAGCAGCCCCGGCCGGGCACAAGAGACCCAGTACTTC
CASSPGRAQETQYF
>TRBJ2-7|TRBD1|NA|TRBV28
TGTGCCAGTTTCGACGGACAGGGGACCTACGAGCAGTACTTC
CASFDGQGTYEQYF
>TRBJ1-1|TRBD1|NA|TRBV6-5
TGTGCCACCACAGGGGGCGCGTCGAACACTGAAGCTTTCTTT
CATTGGASNTEAFF
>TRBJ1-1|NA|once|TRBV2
TGTGCCAGCAGTGAAAGTTGGGACCCGAACACTGAAGCTTTCTTT
CASSESWDPNTEAFF
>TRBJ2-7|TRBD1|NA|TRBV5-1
TGCGCCAGCAGCTTGGCGGGGGGACAGGGGGCCTCCTACGAGCAGTACTTC
CASSLAGGQGASYEQYF
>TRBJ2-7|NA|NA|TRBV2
TGTGCCACCGCGACGGACGGAACCTACGAGCAGTACTTC
CATATDGTYEQYF
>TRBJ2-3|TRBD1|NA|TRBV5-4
TGTGCCAGCAGCCCGAGGCGTGTGGACAGGGCAAATACGCAGTATTTT
CASSPRRVDRANTQYF
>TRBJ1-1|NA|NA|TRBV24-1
TGTGCCACCAGGAACGGGAATTCTGAAGCTTTCTTT
CATRNGNSEAFF
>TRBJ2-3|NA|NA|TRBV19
TGTGCCAGTAGTATAGATCGGAGACGCGGGGACACAGATACGCAGTATTTT
CASSIDRRRGDTDTQYF
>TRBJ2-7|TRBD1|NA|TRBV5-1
TGCGCCAGCAGATTAACCGGGACAGGGTGGGACGAGCAGTACTTC
CASRLTGTGWDEQYF
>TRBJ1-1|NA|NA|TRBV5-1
TGCGCCCGCAGCCTGGGAGGGGGGGCAACTGAAGCTTTCTTT
CARSLGGGATEAFF
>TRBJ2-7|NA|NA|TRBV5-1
TGCGCCAGCAGGCGGGAAGTTAGCTCCTACGAGCAGTACTTC
CASRREVSSYEQYF
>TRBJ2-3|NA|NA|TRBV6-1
TGTGCCAGCAGTGACCCGGGACGGACAGATACGCAGTATTTT
CASSDPGRTDTQYF
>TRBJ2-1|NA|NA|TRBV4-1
TGCGCCAGCAGCCAAGAGGGACGGGGGAATCAGTACAATGAGCAGTTCTTC
CASSQEGRGNQYNEQFF
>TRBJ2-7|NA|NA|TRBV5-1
TGCGCCAGCAGTCGGTCAGGGGAGGGCTACGAGCAGTACTTC
CASSRSGEGYEQYF
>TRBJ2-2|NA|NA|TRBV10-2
TGCGCCAGCAGTGTTCTAGCCGGGGAGCTGTTTTTT
CASSVLAGELFF
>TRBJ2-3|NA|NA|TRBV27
TGTGCCAGCAGTCCCTCGAGTGTGGGGCCGGTGAACACAGATACGCAGTATTTT
CASSPSSVGPVNTDTQYF
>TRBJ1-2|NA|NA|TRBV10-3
TGTGCCATCAGGGACAGCGGTATAAACTATGGCTACACCTTC
CAIRDSGINYGYTF
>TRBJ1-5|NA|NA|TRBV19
TGTGCCAGTAGTCCGAACCCCAATAGCAATCAGCCCCAGCATTTT
CASSPNPNSNQPQHF
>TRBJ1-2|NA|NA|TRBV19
TGTGCCAGTAGTATCCGGGGGACAAGGGGGGCCCAATACTATGGCTACACCTTC
CASSIRGTRGAQYYGYTF
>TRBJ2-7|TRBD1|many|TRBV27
TGTGCCAGCAGTTCCTTCCGCGGACAGGGGAACTACGAGCAGTACTTC
CASSSFRGQGNYEQYF
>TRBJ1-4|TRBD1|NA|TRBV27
TGTGCCAGCAGTTTAAGGGACAGGGCCTCAACTAATGAAAAACTGTTTTTT
CASSLRDRASTNEKLFF
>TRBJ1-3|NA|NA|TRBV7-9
TGTGCCAGCAGCTTCGGGCAGGGTGCTGGAAACACCATATATTTT
CASSFGQGAGNTIYF
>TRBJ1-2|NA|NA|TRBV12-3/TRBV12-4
TGTGCCAGCTCCCTACTAGGGTCGGCTGGCTACACCTTC
CASSLLGSAGYTF
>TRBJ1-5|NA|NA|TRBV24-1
TGTGCCACCAGTACCCCGGACAGCAACCAGCCCCAGCATTTT
CATSTPDSNQPQHF
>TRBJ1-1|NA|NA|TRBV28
TGTGCCAGCAGCTTTGACACTGAAGCTTTCTTT
CASSFDTEAFF
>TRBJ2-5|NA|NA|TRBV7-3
TGTGCCAGCAGCTTAAGACAGGGAGGGACCCAGTACTTC
CASSLRQGGTQYF
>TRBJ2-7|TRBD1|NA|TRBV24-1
TGTGCCACCAGTGAACAGGGGGGCGAGCAGTACTTC
CATSEQGGEQYF
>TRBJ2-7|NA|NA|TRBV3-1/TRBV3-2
TGTGCCAGCAGCCAAGATGAGGACGAGCAGTACTTC
CASSQDEDEQYF
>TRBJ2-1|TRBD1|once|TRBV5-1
TGCGCCAGCAGCTACAATGGGGACAGGGACAATGAGCAGTTCTTC
CASSYNGDRDNEQFF
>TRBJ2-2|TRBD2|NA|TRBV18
TGTGCCAGCTCAGCCGCGAGCGGGGGGTACACCGGGGAGCTGTTTTTT
CASSAASGGYTGELFF
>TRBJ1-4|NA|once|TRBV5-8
TGTGCCAGCAGCTTTTCAGGGATAGGTGAAAAACTGTTTTTT
CASSFSGIGEKLFF